The next 27 T cell receptor beta chains were all read from a single sample in a study of cytotoxic CD8 clonotypes in ibrutinib-treated CLL. Data came from immunoSEQ multiplex PCR; TCRdb stores just in-frame clones and leaves some out. The sample contains fewer than 45,000 clones, 70% of which appear only once. The specimen comprised PBMCs, sampled at disease progression, from a patient treated with ibrutinib. These receptors were taken from a human donor with chronic lymphocytic leukemia.

The chain employs TRBV5-6 and TRBJ2-3; 7 positions match TRBD1. The CDR3 runs to 17 residues. From germline, CDR1 is SGHDT and CDR2 YYEEEE. V lost 0 bases and J lost 3; bases outside the gene matches: 10. The CDR3 bases are TGTGCCAGCAGCTTGGTGGGACAGAGCGATTATACAGATACGCAGTATTTT. Protein product: CASSLVGQSDYTDTQYF.

V and J are TRBV28 and TRBJ2-7; 7 bases map to TRBD1. CDR1 and CDR2 (germline): MDHEN, SYDVKM. The J segment lost 2 bases and the V segment lost 6 bases, leaving 10 bases of the junction unmatched. This CDR3 spans 15 amino acids. This chain's CDR3 is CASSHWRQGTYEQYF. Here the CDR3 DNA reads TGTGCCAGCAGCCATTGGAGACAGGGAACCTACGAGCAGTACTTC.

The table lists this clone with a few counts. This chain connects TRBV2 to TRBJ2-7; D uncertain. The CDR3 has 12 residues. V was pared by 4 bases and J by 1 base, with 5 bases between. CDR1 SNHLY and CDR2 FYNNEI come from the germline V gene. The chain's CDR3 is CASSGDSYEQYF. The DNA for the CDR3 is TGTGCCAGCAGTGGAGATTCCTACGAGCAGTACTTC. The variable domain in full, completed from reference TRBV2 and TRBJ2-7, reads EPEVTQTPSHQVTQMGQEVILRCVPISNHLYFYWYRQILGQKVEFLVSFYNNEISEKSEIFDDQFSVERPDGSNFTLKIRSTKLEDSAMYFCASSGDSYEQYFGPGTRLTVT.

The chain is built from TRBV19 and TRBJ1-2; no clear D gene. The length of the CDR3 is 14 residues. V gave up 3 bases and J gave up 6 bases, with 14 bases separating them. Germline V lookup: CDR1 LNHDA, CDR2 SQIVND (reference sequence). The CDR3 DNA reads as TGTGCCAGTAGTATTGATTCACCTTGGGATGGCTACACCTTC. Translating it yields CASSIDSPWDGYTF.

The rearrangement uses TRBV5-1 and TRBJ2-3; D perhaps matches TRBD2 (6 bases). V lost 0 bases and J lost 2, with 13 bases in between. The germline V gene has CDR1 SGHRS and CDR2 YFSETQ. The CDR3 length is 16 residues. The CDR3 DNA follows: TGCGCCAGCAGCTTGGGAGACGGGAGCTACACAGATACGCAGTATTTT. Translation: CASSLGDGSYTDTQYF.

A few counts support this clone. The gene calls are TRBV6-5 and TRBJ2-3; no firm D call. V was clipped by 0 bases and J by 6 bases, with 7 bases between them. This CDR3 region has 13 residues. Germline V lookup: CDR1 MNHEY, CDR2 SVGAGI. This CDR3 reads CASSYSFQDTQYF. In nucleotides, the CDR3 is TGTGCCAGCAGTTACTCCTTTCAGGATACGCAGTATTTT.

The chain carries TRBV6-1 and TRBJ2-5; TRBD2 aligns across 11 bases. The CDR3 totals 15 residues. Unmatched junction bases numbered 9, after V lost 10 bases and J lost 2 bases. Germline V CDR1 and CDR2: MNHNS, SASEGT. CDR3 amino acids: CATDSGLAGQETQYF. DNA of the CDR3: TGTGCCACGGATAGTGGACTAGCGGGTCAAGAGACCCAGTACTTC.

This chain uses TRBV6-5 with TRBJ1-1; no firm D call. The germline gives CDR1 MNHEY, CDR2 SVGAGI. Trimming removed 6 bases from V and 1 base from J, with 12 bases in between. The CDR3 loop spans 14 amino acids. The CDR3 DNA follows: TGTGCCAGCAGAGGGAAGGATCCGAACACTGAAGCTTTCTTT. Its translation is CASRGKDPNTEAFF.

The V and J genes are TRBV5-4 and TRBJ2-4; a weak D match, TRBD1 (6 bases). Between the trimmed V and J ends, which lost 5 bases and 0 bases, there was a span of 18 bases. This CDR3 has 17 residues. CDR1 and CDR2 (germline): SGHNT, YYREEE (reference sequence). Here the CDR3 reads CASSLGQGQGAKNIQYF. For the CDR3, the DNA is TGTGCCAGCAGTCTAGGTCAGGGGCAGGGAGCCAAAAACATTCAGTACTTC.

The table lists this clone with a count of one. The chain recombines TRBV15 with TRBJ1-5; D is undetermined. Germline-derived CDR1 and CDR2 are LNHNV and YYDKDF (reference sequence). V was clipped by 0 bases and J by 5 bases, with 2 bases between them. The CDR3 runs to 12 residues. The CDR3 spells CATSRDYQPQHF. The CDR3 DNA sequence: TGTGCCACCAGCAGAGATTATCAGCCCCAGCATTTT.

The chain is built from TRBV28 and TRBJ2-7; D remains ambiguous. Germline V gives CDR1 MDHEN, CDR2 SYDVKM. V was clipped by 7 bases and J by 5 bases, with 12 bases between them. The CDR3 is 12 residues long. CDR3 DNA: TGTGCCAGCACTCAAGGTTGGGACGAGCAGTACTTC. Protein sequence: CASTQGWDEQYF.

J is TRBJ2-3 and V is TRBV5-4; 8 bases agree with TRBD2. Germline V CDR1 and CDR2: SGHNT, YYREEE (reference sequence). The CDR3 covers 15 residues. After removal of 4 bases from V and 3 bases from J, the junction contained 7 bases not matched to a gene. The CDR3 is CASSPRGVGTDTQYF. CDR3 nucleotides: TGTGCCAGCAGCCCGCGGGGGGTTGGGACAGATACGCAGTATTTT.

About this clone itself: With a far larger clone one base away, a read error is the likely cause. In the same sample, other DNA sequences code for this CDR3. V usage is TRBV5-6 and J usage is TRBJ1-2; TRBD1 matches at 7 bases. The CDR3 contains 17 residues. V lost 4 bases and J lost 4; bases outside the gene matches: 16. Germline assignment: CDR1 SGHDT and CDR2 YYEEEE. The CDR3 region has the DNA TGTGCCAGCAGCACTACCCCTTCTACGGCAGGGGGCTATGGCTACACCTTC. Amino acids: CASSTTPSTAGGYGYTF.

The chain combines TRBV19 with TRBJ2-2, with a weak D call TRBD2 (5 bases). Trimming took off 3 bases at V and 1 base at J, with 9 bases between the two ends. This CDR3 has 15 amino acids. Germline V gives CDR1 LNHDA, CDR2 SQIVND (reference sequence). CDR3 nucleotide sequence: TGTGCCAGTAGTATCCGACTACAGAACACCGGGGAGCTGTTTTTT. This encodes CASSIRLQNTGELFF.

The chain carries TRBV6-6 and TRBJ2-3; the D is unclear. The CDR3 runs to 13 residues. The germline V and J ends were trimmed by 6 bases and 2 bases, with 9 bases remaining between them. Germline loops: CDR1 MNHNY, CDR2 SVGAGI (reference sequence). CDR3 residues: CASSPGPTDTQYF. Written as DNA, the CDR3 is TGTGCCAGCAGCCCAGGACCCACAGATACGCAGTATTTT.

The table lists this clone with a few counts. This same CDR3 is encoded by further DNA sequences in the sample. The chain uses TRBV6-5 and TRBJ1-2, with TRBD1 as a possible D gene (6 bases). Germline V gives CDR1 MNHEY, CDR2 SVGAGI. V lost 6 bases to trimming and J lost 4 bases, with 12 bases between them. The CDR3 runs 13 residues. CDR3 in DNA: TGTGCCAGCAGCTCGGGGGCCTCCTATGGCTACACCTTC. Its translation is CASSSGASYGYTF.

This chain connects TRBV27 to TRBJ2-7; 8 bases line up with TRBD1. The trim removed 6 bases at V and 2 bases at J, leaving 9 bases unmatched. The CDR3 runs 15 residues. Germline lookup yields CDR1 MNHEY and CDR2 SMNVEV (reference sequence). The CDR3 reads CASSSGQGATYEQYF. CDR3 nucleotides: TGTGCCAGCAGCTCTGGACAGGGAGCGACCTACGAGCAGTACTTC.

The chain employs TRBV5-4 and TRBJ2-5; D ambiguous. CDR3 size: 14 residues. Germline CDR1 and CDR2: SGHNT and YYREEE (reference sequence). With 0 bases removed from V and 5 bases from J, the gap between germline ends came to 11 bases. CDR3 DNA: TGTGCCAGCAGCTTGGAGTACTCGCGCGAGACCCAGTACTTC. It yields the protein CASSLEYSRETQYF.

CDR3 bases: TGTGCCAGCAGACAGGGAGGGTCTGAAGCTTTCTTT. Its protein is CASRQGGSEAFF. The V and J genes are TRBV6-1 and TRBJ1-1; a weak D match, TRBD1 (6 bases). Germline lookup yields CDR1 MNHNS and CDR2 SASEGT. The CDR3 is made up of 12 amino acids. V was pared by 6 bases and J by 6 bases, with 11 bases between.

CDR3 DNA sequence: TGTGCCACCGCCTCGGGGCCGGCGGTCACTGAAGCTTTCTTT. This sequence encodes CATASGPAVTEAFF. V and J are TRBV6-1 and TRBJ1-1; tentative D call: TRBD1 (5 bases). V lost 10 bases, J lost 4 bases, and 19 bases lay in between. There are 14 residues in the CDR3. In germline, CDR1 is MNHNS, CDR2 SASEGT.

The rearrangement uses TRBV28 and TRBJ2-7, with 7 bases matching TRBD1. V lost 5 bases to trimming and J lost 4 bases; unmatched junction nucleotides: 11. CDR1 is MDHEN, CDR2 SYDVKM, per germline. The length of the CDR3 is 15 residues. CDR3 residues: CASSISQQGWYEQYF. The DNA of the CDR3 is TGTGCCAGCAGTATAAGCCAACAGGGGTGGTACGAGCAGTACTTC.

In nucleotides, the CDR3 is TGCAGCGCATCGAAGGAGACAGGCGAGCAGTACTTC. Translation: CSASKETGEQYF. The chain recombines TRBV29-1 with TRBJ2-7; D perhaps matches TRBD1 (6 bases). Trimming cost V 7 bases and J 6 bases, with 16 bases left between them. In germline, CDR1 is SQVTM, CDR2 ANQGSEA. The CDR3 length is 12 residues.

The chain is built from TRBV27 and TRBJ2-1; 10 bases match TRBD2. V trimming: 0 bases; J trimming: 2 bases; junction bases outside the gene matches: 4. The CDR3 contains 17 residues. CDR1 is MNHEY and CDR2 is SMNVEV in the germline V gene (reference sequence). The CDR3, as DNA: TGTGCCAGCAGTTTATCCCGAGGACTAGCGGCCTACAATGAGCAGTTCTTC. Its translation is CASSLSRGLAAYNEQFF.

The chain recombines TRBV11-3 with TRBJ2-1; D may correspond to TRBD1 or TRBD2 (5 bases each). The ends were cut back, 0 bases at V and 13 bases at J, with 13 bases in the middle. CDR1 and CDR2 (germline): SGHNT, YENEEA. There are 13 residues in the CDR3. In DNA form, the CDR3 reads TGTGCCAGCAGCTTAGAGGGGAGACAGACACAGTTCTTC. It specifies CASSLEGRQTQFF.

DNA for the CDR3: TGTGCCAGCCGCCTGGGGCGCCGTGGCTACACCTTC. It yields the protein CASRLGRRGYTF. This chain joins TRBV5-6 and TRBJ1-2; D may be TRBD1 (5 bases). The germline V gene encodes CDR1 SGHDT and CDR2 YYEEEE. The CDR3 is 12 amino acids. Deletions cut 7 bases from V and 7 bases from J, with 14 bases between.

The chain combines TRBV28 with TRBJ2-3; D remains unclear. Germline V gene lookup returns CDR1 MDHEN and CDR2 SYDVKM. This CDR3 has 14 amino acids. V was trimmed by 5 bases and J by 3 bases, leaving 12 bases between them. Written as DNA, the CDR3 is TGTGCCAGCAGTGCTCTTTCTTTGACAGATACGCAGTATTTT. It specifies CASSALSLTDTQYF.

This chain joins TRBV11-2 and TRBJ2-1; 11 bases align to TRBD2. The germline V gene encodes CDR1 SGHAT and CDR2 FQNNGV. The V gene end was trimmed by 3 bases and the J gene end by 3 bases; junction bases not matched to a gene: 1. This CDR3 comprises 15 residues. The CDR3 nucleotides are TGTGCCAGCAGCTTCGGACTAGCGGGCTACAATGAGCAGTTCTTC. It is translated as CASSFGLAGYNEQFF. Drawing the rest from reference TRBV11-2 and TRBJ2-1, the complete variable domain is EAGVAQSPRYKIIEKRQSVAFWCNPISGHATLYWYQQILGQGPKLLIQFQNNGVVDDSQLPKDRFSAERLKGVDSTLKIQPAKLEDSAVYLCASSFGLAGYNEQFFGPGTRLTVL.